This paragraph covers one T cell receptor beta chain sequence. The CDR3 totals 15 residues. Germline values: CDR1 SGHAT, CDR2 FQNNGV. The V gene lost 5 bases and the J gene lost 2 bases, with 10 bases spanning the gap. The data belong to a study of CD8+ T cells in alopecia areata. Sequencing relied on a cDNA template that was reverse transcribed from extracted RNA. The data were produced by immunoSEQ multiplex PCR, yet TCRdb's version contains in-frame clones alone and is incomplete. The sample shows about 98,000 clones, roughly two fifths of them seen only once. This sequence originates from a human donor with alopecia areata. The sequenced material came from CD4+ T cells sorted from blood. The chain joins TRBV11-2 to TRBJ2-6, with D maybe TRBD1 (5 bases). This chain's CDR3 is CASSPDRTGANVLTF. The CDR3 DNA is TGTGCCAGCAGCCCCGACAGAACTGGGGCCAACGTCCTGACTTTC.